These 28 T cell receptor beta chains originate from one sample sequenced in a study of cytomegalovirus exposure and HLA in healthy donors. The PCR had 60 Vbeta and 13 Jbeta primers. The assay was immunoSEQ multiplex PCR, and TCRdb's table has in-frame clones only and misses some. The table has 100,000 to 140,000 clones, more than 70% seen once; the top ten hold roughly 2.1%. The source material was PBMCs. Receptors originate from a young man in good health and CMV-seronegative.

The V gene is TRBV18, the J gene TRBJ2-3; 9 bases agree with TRBD2. The CDR3 is 16 residues long. Looked up from germline, CDR1 is KGHSH and CDR2 is LQKENI. The V gene end was trimmed by 2 bases and the J gene end by 3 bases; junction bases not matched to a gene: 6. DNA for the CDR3: TGTGCCAGCTCACCAATTAGCGGGGGTTCGACAGATACGCAGTATTTT. Its translation is CASSPISGGSTDTQYF.

This clone was observed many times. The chain combines TRBV21-1 with TRBJ2-1; the DNA was not used to check the table's D call, TRBD1. TRBV21-1 is tagged as a pseudogene. The CDR3 has 16 residues. The CDR3 is CASSNGTAEPHNEQFF. In DNA, the CDR3 is TGTGCCAGCAGCAATGGGACAGCCGAGCCTCACAATGAGCAGTTCTTC.

The gene calls are TRBV10-3 and TRBJ2-6, with 7 positions matching TRBD1. This CDR3 is built from 19 residues. V was pared by 3 bases and J by 0 bases, with 11 bases of the junction left unmatched. The germline gives CDR1 ENHRY, CDR2 SYGVKD. CDR3 coding DNA: TGTGCCATCAGTGATGCGGCGACACAGGGGCCCTCTGGGGCCAACGTCCTGACTTTC. It codes for CAISDAATQGPSGANVLTF.

This clone has a single count. The chain employs TRBV20-1 and TRBJ2-7, with D possibly TRBD2 on 5 matching bases. The CDR3 totals 11 residues. With 4 bases removed from V and 2 bases from J, the gap between germline ends came to 6 bases. Per germline, CDR1 DFQATT and CDR2 SNEGSKA (reference sequence). CDR3 protein: CSAKAAYEQYF. For the CDR3, the DNA is TGCAGTGCTAAAGCGGCCTACGAGCAGTACTTC.

The sample holds a few counts of this clone. V usage is TRBV5-1 and J usage is TRBJ2-7; D is unresolved. The CDR3 covers 14 residues. The V gene lost 2 bases and the J gene lost 5 bases, with 14 bases spanning the gap. Germline assignment: CDR1 SGHRS and CDR2 YFSETQ. CDR3 sequence reads: CASSFGQLLNEQYF. CDR3 DNA sequence: TGCGCCAGCAGCTTTGGGCAGCTCCTAAACGAGCAGTACTTC.

The V and J genes are TRBV27 and TRBJ1-4, with D hard to call. There are 15 residues in the CDR3. Trimming took off 5 bases at V and 0 bases at J, with 10 bases between the two ends. Germline V gene data show CDR1 as MNHEY and CDR2 as SMNVEV (reference sequence). This CDR3 reads CASSLMSATNEKLFF. In DNA, the CDR3 is TGTGCCAGCAGTCTTATGTCCGCAACTAATGAAAAACTGTTTTTT. Full variable domain (rest looked up from reference TRBV27 and TRBJ1-4): EAQVTQNPRYLITVTGKKLTVTCSQNMNHEYMSWYRQDPGLGLRQIYYSMNVEVTDKGDVPEGYKVSRKEKRNFPLILESPSPNQTSLYFCASSLMSATNEKLFFGSGTQLSVL.

This clone was observed a few times. CDR3 nucleotides: TGCGCCAGCAGTTCACTAGCGGGGAGGGCGGATACGCAGTATTTT. Translation gives CASSSLAGRADTQYF. The chain recombines TRBV10-1 with TRBJ2-3; TRBD2 agrees at 10 bases. The CDR3 has 15 amino acids. Trimming removed 5 bases from V and 6 bases from J; junction bases left unmatched: 8. Germline V gives CDR1 WNHNN, CDR2 SYGVQD (reference sequence).

A note on this clone: Different DNA sequences within this sample yield the same CDR3. The V gene is TRBV6-1, the J gene TRBJ1-5, with 7 bases that match TRBD1. Germline V CDR1 and CDR2: MNHNS, SASEGT. With V trimmed by 11 bases and J by 2 bases, 9 bases remained unmatched. The CDR3 totals 14 residues. The chain's CDR3 is CASGAQGGNQPQHF. In DNA, the CDR3 is TGTGCCTCCGGAGCGCAGGGGGGCAATCAGCCCCAGCATTTT.

V is TRBV28 and J is TRBJ2-7, with D unclear. Trimming removed 5 bases from V and 2 bases from J, with 4 bases in between. CDR1 is MDHEN and CDR2 is SYDVKM in the germline V gene. The CDR3 extends over 11 amino acids. The CDR3 region has the DNA TGTGCCAGCAGTCCTGCCTACGAGCAGTACTTC. It yields the protein CASSPAYEQYF. Based on the CDR3 plus reference TRBV28 and TRBJ2-7, the full variable domain is DVKVTQSSRYLVKRTGEKVFLECVQDMDHENMFWYRQDPGLGLRLIYFSYDVKMKEKGDIPEGYSVSREKKERFSLILESASTNQTSMYLCASSPAYEQYFGPGTRLTVT.

This clone was found a few times. The chain combines TRBV19 with TRBJ1-1; D unresolved. The ends were cut back, 7 bases at V and 2 bases at J, with 14 bases in the middle. This CDR3 region has 14 residues. Germline assignment: CDR1 LNHDA and CDR2 SQIVND (reference sequence). The CDR3 coding sequence is TGTGCCAGTACCCCCCTGGCACGCAACACTGAAGCTTTCTTT. Protein: CASTPLARNTEAFF.

The chain is built from TRBV7-2 and TRBJ1-2; D is unresolved. Trimming cost V 5 bases and J 8 bases, with 9 bases left between them. Looked up from germline, CDR1 is SGHTA and CDR2 is FQGNSA. The CDR3 extends over 11 amino acids. The CDR3 DNA reads as TGTGCCAGCAGCCCCCTTCGGGGCTACACCTTC. This encodes CASSPLRGYTF.

J is TRBJ2-7 and V is TRBV7-3, with D tentatively TRBD1 (6 bases). V was trimmed by 3 bases and J by 2 bases, leaving 11 bases between them. The germline CDR1 and CDR2 sequences are SGHTA and FQGTGA. CDR3 length equals 14 residues. CDR3 sequence (DNA): TGTGCCAGCAGCTTGATAGGGGGAACCTACGAGCAGTACTTC. This encodes CASSLIGGTYEQYF.

This rearrangement joins TRBV7-2 to TRBJ2-5, with TRBD1 matching 7 bases. This CDR3 contains 14 residues. Germline trimming cut 5 bases from V and 2 bases from J; bases unmatched to any gene: 5. The germline CDR1 and CDR2 sequences are SGHTA and FQGNSA. The CDR3 spells CASSTSTGQETQYF. DNA for the CDR3: TGTGCCAGCAGCACCTCGACAGGGCAAGAGACCCAGTACTTC.

Turning to this clone: Other nucleotide sequences in the sample specify the same CDR3. This rearrangement joins TRBV27 to TRBJ1-2, with D uncertain. This CDR3 contains 14 residues. Germline V gene lookup returns CDR1 MNHEY and CDR2 SMNVEV (reference sequence). Trimming pared 8 bases from V and 2 bases from J, leaving 15 bases between. The CDR3 DNA sequence: TGTGCCAGCTCTCTGTCTGGGCGCAACTATGGCTACACCTTC. Translation: CASSLSGRNYGYTF.

The chain combines TRBV19 with TRBJ2-6, with 8 bases aligning to TRBD2. The J segment lost 5 bases and the V segment lost 3 bases, leaving 6 bases of the junction unmatched. The germline gives CDR1 LNHDA, CDR2 SQIVND (reference sequence). The CDR3 contains 16 residues. The CDR3 spells CASSILGGVRANVLTF. In DNA, the CDR3 is TGTGCCAGTAGTATCCTCGGGGGGGTAAGGGCCAACGTCCTGACTTTC.

The chain employs TRBV6-6 and TRBJ1-2, with TRBD1 identical over 10 bases. Germline values: CDR1 MNHNY, CDR2 SVGAGI (reference sequence). With 2 bases clipped from V and 7 bases from J, the junction kept 4 bases outside the gene matches. The CDR3 spans 14 residues. The CDR3 DNA reads as TGTGCCAGCAGTTACGGGACAGGGGAGAGTGGCTACACCTTC. This encodes CASSYGTGESGYTF.

Only one count was recorded for this clone. V gene TRBV9 combines with J gene TRBJ2-1, with D tentatively TRBD2 (7 bases). From germline, CDR1 is SGDLS and CDR2 YYNGEE. V was cut by 2 bases and J by 5 bases, with 14 bases left in between. The CDR3 is 15 amino acids. The CDR3 coding sequence is TGTGCCAGCAGCGTTGGGCTCGGGGGGCACAATGAGCAGTTCTTC. It encodes CASSVGLGGHNEQFF.

V and J are TRBV4-1 and TRBJ2-6, with 9 bases lining up with TRBD1. The CDR3 loop spans 19 amino acids. Germline V lookup: CDR1 MGHRA, CDR2 YSYEKL. J lost 0 bases, V lost 3 bases, and 9 bases had no gene match. The CDR3 DNA reads as TGCGCCAGCAGCCAGATAGAGGGACAGGGTTACTCTGGGGCCAACGTCCTGACTTTC. Its protein product is CASSQIEGQGYSGANVLTF.

V and J are TRBV5-1 and TRBJ1-5; possible D gene TRBD1, 5 bases. Trimming removed 4 bases from V and 3 bases from J, with 14 bases in between. From germline, CDR1 is SGHRS and CDR2 YFSETQ. CDR3 length: 15 residues. CDR3 region: CASSPHGAVNQPQHF. The CDR3 nucleotides are TGCGCCAGCAGCCCCCATGGGGCGGTCAATCAGCCCCAGCATTTT.

This clone showed up just a few times. The chain has TRBV11-2 and TRBJ2-7; 15 bases are a match to TRBD2. With V trimmed by 5 bases and J by 4 bases, 6 bases remained unmatched. This CDR3 comprises 16 residues. The germline V gene has CDR1 SGHAT and CDR2 FQNNGV. The CDR3 is CASSQDGTSGGYEQYF. CDR3 in DNA: TGTGCCAGCAGCCAAGATGGGACTAGCGGGGGGTACGAGCAGTACTTC.

This chain joins TRBV27 and TRBJ2-7; D might be TRBD2 (5 bases). Trimming took off 5 bases at V and 6 bases at J, with 8 bases between the two ends. The CDR3 spans 11 residues. CDR1 MNHEY and CDR2 SMNVEV come from the germline V gene (reference sequence). CDR3 loop: CASSTGLEQYF. In DNA form, the CDR3 reads TGTGCCAGCAGTACCGGACTCGAGCAGTACTTC.

The CDR3 region is CASSQGTGNSNQPQHF. CDR3 sequence (DNA): TGCGCCAGCAGCCAGGGTACAGGGAATAGCAATCAGCCCCAGCATTTT. V usage is TRBV4-3 and J usage is TRBJ1-5, with D perhaps TRBD1 (6 bases). The CDR3 sequence is 16 residues long. Germline V gives CDR1 LGHNA, CDR2 YSLEER. V was trimmed by 3 bases and J by 0 bases, leaving 12 bases between them.

The chain links TRBV6-1 to TRBJ2-7, with TRBD2 matching over 13 bases. In germline, CDR1 is MNHNS, CDR2 SASEGT. This CDR3 contains 14 residues. The V and J ends lost 6 bases and 6 bases, in that order; junction bases with no gene match: 5. CDR3 in amino acids: CASRGTSGVGEQYF. Written as DNA, the CDR3 is TGTGCCAGCAGGGGGACTAGCGGGGTCGGCGAGCAGTACTTC.

This clone showed up just a few times. V usage is TRBV5-5 and J usage is TRBJ2-4, with unresolved D. Germline V gives CDR1 SGHKS, CDR2 YYEKEE (reference sequence). V was trimmed by 0 bases and J by 0 bases, leaving 10 bases between them. The CDR3 consists of 16 residues. In DNA form, the CDR3 reads TGTGCCAGCAGCTTGGCGGCAGGTCTAGCCAAAAACATTCAGTACTTC. Its protein product is CASSLAAGLAKNIQYF.

This clone has a handful of counts. This chain joins TRBV14 and TRBJ2-4, with D maybe TRBD1 (6 bases). The CDR3 length is 12 residues. Trimming took off 5 bases at V and 8 bases at J, with 10 bases between the two ends. Germline CDR1 reads SGHDN; CDR2 reads FVKESK. The DNA for the CDR3 is TGTGCCAGCAGCTCCACAGGGTACATTCAGTACTTC. This translates into CASSSTGYIQYF.

V is TRBV7-2 and J is TRBJ1-2; D is ambiguous. Between the trimmed V and J ends, which lost 5 bases and 4 bases, there was a span of 14 bases. Germline CDR1 is SGHTA and CDR2 is FQGNSA. The CDR3 contains 14 residues. The CDR3 DNA sequence: TGTGCCAGCAGCCCGGGTCTGAATTTCTATGGCTACACCTTC. Translated, it gives CASSPGLNFYGYTF.

The genes are TRBV29-1 and TRBJ2-6; D is perhaps TRBD1 (6 bases). There are 17 residues in the CDR3. V was cut by 1 base and J by 1 base, with 14 bases left in between. Looked up from germline, CDR1 is SQVTM and CDR2 is ANQGSEA. CDR3 protein: CSVEAGTISSGANVLTF. CDR3 in DNA: TGCAGCGTTGAAGCCGGGACAATTAGTTCTGGGGCCAACGTCCTGACTTTC. The full variable domain, completed using reference TRBV29-1 and TRBJ2-6, is SAVISQKPSRDICQRGTSLTIQCQVDSQVTMMFWYRQQPGQSLTLIATANQGSEATYESGFVIDKFPISRPNLTFSTLTVSNMSPEDSSIYLCSVEAGTISSGANVLTFGAGSRLTVL.

This chain uses TRBV5-6 with TRBJ1-4; unclear D gene. V lost 0 bases, J lost 8 bases, and 11 bases lay in between. The CDR3 loop spans 14 amino acids. In germline, CDR1 is SGHDT, CDR2 YYEEEE. This chain's CDR3 is CASSLAGGNEKLFF. The CDR3 bases are TGTGCCAGCAGCTTGGCCGGCGGAAACGAAAAACTGTTTTTT.